The 23 T cell receptor beta chains below all came from one sample that was sequenced in a study of blood T cells in healthy people across ages (dated by TCRdb to the mid-2010s). The library was generated by 5' RACE. The sequencer listed for this sample is Illumina HiSeq 2500. A second PCR of about 6 to 11 cycles was performed with a sample-barcoded 5' primer and a J-beta primer mix. Starting from the raw public reads, TCRdb applied fastp trimming at Q25, assembled clones with MiXCR and retained in-frame beta chains. Every distinct CDR3 protein forms one entry, paired with its most common genes and DNA. Recorded for this sample are about 900,000 distinct CDR3 sequences; around 62% of them occurred a single time. 28% of the sample is held by the ten biggest clonotypes. The sequenced material came from blood. The source of these receptors is a man between 25 and 39 years old in good health.

The chain uses TRBV7-3 and TRBJ1-2; 7 bases line up with TRBD1. Trimming at V came to 0 bases and at J to 3 bases, leaving 7 bases not matched to a gene. In germline, CDR1 is SGHTA, CDR2 FQGTGA. This CDR3 is 16 amino acids long. CDR3 region: CASSLTGGPRDYGYTF. The CDR3 region has the DNA TGTGCCAGCAGCTTAACAGGGGGCCCTCGGGACTATGGCTACACCTTC.

This clonotype was recorded a few times. The genes are TRBV9 and TRBJ1-2; the D is unclear. V lost 0 bases to trimming and J lost 5 bases, with 8 bases between them. The germline V gene has CDR1 SGDLS and CDR2 YYNGEE. The length of the CDR3 is 13 residues. The CDR3, as DNA: TGTGCCAGCAGCGTAGTGGATTATTATGGCTACACCTTC. Translated: CASSVVDYYGYTF.

This clonotype was observed a handful of times. The chain couples TRBV27 to TRBJ1-2; no definite D call. Germline-derived CDR1 and CDR2 are MNHEY and SMNVEV (reference sequence). This CDR3 contains 13 residues. Trimming took off 11 bases at V and 8 bases at J, with 21 bases between the two ends. The DNA of the CDR3 is TGTGCCGGGCTGATTCATAAATCAACCGGCTACACCTTC. Its translation: CAGLIHKSTGYTF.

The chain carries TRBV20-1 and TRBJ2-7, with D perhaps matching TRBD2 (6 bases). Gene TRBJ2-5 matches the end of the DNA better, so the J call may be wrong. The CDR3 contains 13 residues. From germline, CDR1 is DFQATT and CDR2 SNEGSKA (reference sequence). CDR3 coding DNA: TGCAGTGCTCTGCCGGGCGGGAAAGAGACCCAGTACTTC. The encoded protein is CSALPGGKETQYF.

The chain carries TRBV9 and TRBJ2-1, with D possibly being TRBD2 (6 bases). CDR3 length: 16 residues. Between the trimmed V and J ends, which lost 0 bases and 7 bases, there was a span of 17 bases. From germline, CDR1 is SGDLS and CDR2 YYNGEE. CDR3 in DNA: TGTGCCAGCAGCGTAGCGTCGGTCGGAGGGTGGAATGAGCAGTTCTTC. Protein: CASSVASVGGWNEQFF.

The chain is built from TRBV29-1 and TRBJ2-1; a possible D gene is TRBD2 (6 bases). This CDR3 is built from 18 residues. V lost 1 base, J lost 5 bases, and 24 bases lay in between. Per the germline V gene, CDR1 is SQVTM and CDR2 is ANQGSEA. The DNA of the CDR3 is TGCAGCGTTGAAGGTTGGGCTTCTGGTGCGGGGATGGACAATGAGCAGTTCTTC. Protein: CSVEGWASGAGMDNEQFF.

V gene TRBV4-3 combines with J gene TRBJ2-1; 8 bases line up with TRBD1. V lost 4 bases to trimming and J lost 9 bases; unmatched junction nucleotides: 5. The CDR3 is 13 residues long. Per the germline V gene, CDR1 is LGHNA and CDR2 is YSLEER. The CDR3 DNA is TGCGCCAGCAGCCGAACAGGGGGGAGTGAGCAGTTCTTC. Amino acids: CASSRTGGSEQFF.

The chain couples TRBV9 to TRBJ2-1; a weak D match, TRBD1 (5 bases). Germline assignment: CDR1 SGDLS and CDR2 YYNGEE. The length of the CDR3 is 12 residues. Trimming stripped 3 bases from V and 9 bases from J, with 10 bases between. CDR3 sequence reads: CASSGGRSEQFF. The CDR3 nucleotides read TGTGCCAGCAGCGGGGGCCGGAGTGAGCAGTTCTTC. Full variable domain (remainder filled in from reference TRBV9 and TRBJ2-1): DSGVTQTPKHLITATGQRVTLRCSPRSGDLSVYWYQQSLDQGLQFLIQYYNGEERAKGNILERFSAQQFPDLHSELNLSSLELGDSALYFCASSGGRSEQFFGPGTRLTVL.

This clonotype was picked up one time. This chain links TRBV29-1 with TRBJ2-3; TRBD1 agrees at 7 bases. CDR3 length equals 16 residues. Germline V gene data show CDR1 as SQVTM and CDR2 as ANQGSEA. The junction had 9 bases not matched to a gene; V was cut back by 2 bases and J by 1 base. The CDR3 protein is CSVEMDRSWGTDTQYF. The CDR3 DNA sequence: TGCAGCGTTGAAATGGACAGGTCCTGGGGCACAGATACGCAGTATTTT.

The chain combines TRBV6-6 with TRBJ2-3; D perhaps matches TRBD2 (5 bases). V gave up 6 bases and J gave up 5 bases, with 15 bases separating them. Germline V gene lookup returns CDR1 MNHNY and CDR2 SVGAGI (reference sequence). CDR3 size: 14 residues. CDR3 DNA sequence: TGTGCCAGCAGCGGCCCTTCCCGGGGAGATACGCAGTATTTT. It is translated as CASSGPSRGDTQYF.

The chain is built from TRBV18 and TRBJ1-2; weak D call: TRBD1 (6 bases). The CDR3 consists of 13 residues. V gave up 3 bases and J gave up 8 bases, with 13 bases separating them. Germline V gene sequence: CDR1 KGHSH, CDR2 LQKENI. CDR3 amino acids: CASSPDTGFGYTF. Here the CDR3 DNA reads TGTGCCAGCTCACCCGACACAGGGTTCGGCTACACCTTC.

The V and J genes are TRBV4-3 and TRBJ2-5, with D unresolved. Per the germline V gene, CDR1 is LGHNA and CDR2 is YSLEER. The V and J ends lost 4 bases and 5 bases respectively, with 11 bases between them. The CDR3 totals 13 residues. CDR3 coding DNA: TGCGCCAGCAGCCCCGGCGAAAGGGAGACCCAGTACTTC. It specifies CASSPGERETQYF.

The V and J genes are TRBV20-1 and TRBJ2-3; tentatively, D is TRBD1 or TRBD2 (5 bases each). CDR1 is DFQATT and CDR2 is SNEGSKA in the germline V gene (reference sequence). Trimming cost V 1 base and J 4 bases, with 15 bases left between them. CDR3 length: 15 amino acids. CDR3 coding DNA: TGCAGTGCTAGAGCCTCTAACCGGGGCTCAGATACGCAGTATTTT. It encodes CSARASNRGSDTQYF.

The V and J genes are TRBV14 and TRBJ2-7; D is undetermined. CDR1 is SGHDN and CDR2 is FVKESK in the germline V gene. This CDR3 has 12 amino acids. Trimming removed 5 bases from V and 3 bases from J, with 8 bases in between. CDR3 nucleotide sequence: TGTGCCAGCAGCGTCGGTCACTACGAGCAGTACTTC. Its translation is CASSVGHYEQYF. Together with reference TRBV14 and TRBJ2-7, the CDR3 gives the full variable domain: EAGVTQFPSHSVIEKGQTVTLRCDPISGHDNLYWYRRVMGKEIKFLLHFVKESKQDESGMPNNRFLAERTGGTYSTLKVQPAELEDSGVYFCASSVGHYEQYFGPGTRLTVT.

This clonotype came up once. The rearrangement joins TRBV6-1 to TRBJ2-4, with D tentatively TRBD2 (5 bases). This CDR3 is built from 15 residues. Trimming shortened V by 2 bases and J by 0 bases, and 8 bases separated the two germline ends. Looked up from germline, CDR1 is MNHNS and CDR2 is SASEGT. Written as DNA, the CDR3 is TGTGCCAGCAGTGAAAACGGACTAGCCAAAAACATTCAGTACTTC. As protein: CASSENGLAKNIQYF.

The rearrangement joins TRBV7-2 to TRBJ1-2; weak D call: TRBD1 (5 bases). The V and J ends lost 1 base and 0 bases respectively, with 12 bases between them. Germline loops: CDR1 SGHTA, CDR2 FQGNSA. The CDR3 has 16 amino acids. The CDR3 coding sequence is TGTGCCAGCAGCTTAGATGCCGGGGGAACTAACTATGGCTACACCTTC. This encodes CASSLDAGGTNYGYTF.

This chain links TRBV4-3 with TRBJ2-7; D gene unclear. The CDR3 sequence is 9 residues long. Germline V gives CDR1 LGHNA, CDR2 YSLEER. Trimming pared 2 bases from V and 9 bases from J, leaving 2 bases between. The CDR3 spells CASSQRQYF. DNA for the CDR3: TGCGCCAGCAGCCAAAGGCAGTACTTC.

This sequence joins TRBV7-2 and TRBJ1-5, with 8 bases aligning to TRBD1. This CDR3 contains 16 residues. The trim removed 4 bases at V and 10 bases at J, leaving 15 bases unmatched. The germline V gene encodes CDR1 SGHTA and CDR2 FQGNSA. The CDR3 DNA reads TGTGCCAGCAGCTCCAGGGACAGGACAGCCCTTGGACCCCAGCATTTT. Its protein product is CASSSRDRTALGPQHF.

In its sample, this clonotype was seen a few times. The chain links TRBV4-2 to TRBJ2-1, with 7 bases identical to TRBD2. The CDR3 contains 17 residues. Germline V gives CDR1 LGHNA, CDR2 YNFKEQ. J gave up 1 base and V 3 bases, and 9 bases lay outside the gene matches. CDR3 bases: TGTGCCAGCAGCCAGCCGGGACTACCCCGTTCCTACAATGAGCAGTTCTTC. As protein: CASSQPGLPRSYNEQFF.

This clonotype was seen only a few times. The chain has TRBV28 and TRBJ2-7; tentative D call: TRBD1 (5 bases). V lost 2 bases, J lost 0 bases, and 11 bases lay in between. Looked up from germline, CDR1 is MDHEN and CDR2 is SYDVKM. The CDR3 is 15 amino acids. CDR3 sequence reads: CASSLVGASSYEQYF. The CDR3 DNA follows: TGTGCCAGCAGTTTAGTAGGGGCCTCCTCCTACGAGCAGTACTTC.

This clonotype has more than one count but fewer than ten. The CDR3 DNA is TGTGCCACCAGCAGAGACTTAGGGGGTCCCTCCTACGAGCAGTACTTC. It yields the protein CATSRDLGGPSYEQYF. V gene TRBV15 combines with J gene TRBJ2-7; perhaps TRBD1 as D (6 bases). CDR1 is LNHNV and CDR2 is YYDKDF in the germline V gene (reference sequence). This CDR3 comprises 16 residues. V was clipped by 0 bases and J by 0 bases, with 12 bases between them.

This clonotype has more than one count but fewer than ten. The rearrangement uses TRBV10-3 and TRBJ2-1; D is unclear. V lost 3 bases, J lost 5 bases, and 14 bases lay in between. CDR3 length: 15 amino acids. Germline V gene lookup returns CDR1 ENHRY and CDR2 SYGVKD. CDR3 in DNA: TGTGCCATCAGTGAAGGTGCTGGGAACGACAATGAGCAGTTCTTC. This translates into CAISEGAGNDNEQFF.

The chain recombines TRBV14 with TRBJ2-7; weak D call: TRBD1 (5 bases). CDR3 size: 15 residues. Germline V lookup: CDR1 SGHDN, CDR2 FVKESK. Trimming cost V 4 bases and J 0 bases, with 13 bases left between them. The DNA of the CDR3 is TGTGCCAGCAGCCTTACAGGCTCTCTCTCCTACGAGCAGTACTTC. Protein: CASSLTGSLSYEQYF.